The 3 T cell receptor beta chains below were found in one sample sequenced in a study of control samples from healthy donors and cancer patients. The repertoire was sequenced with immunoSEQ multiplex PCR; TCRdb's copy has only in-frame clones and lacks some. The table lists more than 85,000 clones, roughly 90% of them singletons. Sequenced sample: PBMCs. These receptors originate from a woman in her fifties or sixties with lung cancer.

This clone came up once. The chain joins TRBV28 to TRBJ2-2; no clear D gene. Per germline, CDR1 MDHEN and CDR2 SYDVKM. Trimming removed 5 bases from V and 9 bases from J, with 16 bases in between. This CDR3 has 14 residues. The CDR3 here is CASSPPLTRWELFF. The DNA for the CDR3 is TGTGCCAGCAGTCCACCCCTAACCCGTTGGGAGCTGTTTTTT.

This sequence joins TRBV3-1 (or the pseudogene TRBV3-2) and TRBJ2-5; maybe TRBD2 (5 bases). The CDR3 loop spans 15 amino acids. Trimming removed 3 bases from V and 4 bases from J, with 15 bases in between. Germline V lookup: CDR1 LGHDT, CDR2 YNNKEL (reference sequence). DNA of the CDR3: TGTGCCAGCAGCCAGGGCCGGGGAATGAGAGAGACCCAGTACTTC. Translating gives CASSQGRGMRETQYF.

The chain recombines TRBV11-2 with TRBJ2-7; TRBD2 is a possible D gene (6 bases). V was clipped by 4 bases and J by 4 bases, with 11 bases between them. The CDR3 consists of 13 residues. Germline-derived CDR1 and CDR2 are SGHAT and FQNNGV. CDR3 nucleotides: TGTGCCAGCAGCTCCGGCGGGGTATACGAGCAGTACTTC. Translation gives CASSSGGVYEQYF.